Shown below are 22 T cell receptor beta chains from a single sample sequenced in a study of blood T cell repertoires in COVID-19. The method was immunoSEQ multiplex PCR; TCRdb's version includes in-frame clones alone and lacks a portion of them. This table has under 100,000 clones, approximately 86% appearing once. Sequenced material: peripheral blood. These receptors were collected from a man in his forties with acute or convalescent COVID-19.

The chain links TRBV19 to TRBJ2-6; weak D call: TRBD2 (6 bases). Germline V lookup: CDR1 LNHDA, CDR2 SQIVND (reference sequence). This CDR3 region has 17 residues. The germline V and J ends were trimmed by 3 bases and 2 bases, with 14 bases remaining between them. This CDR3 is CASSIPGRDAGANVLTF. CDR3 sequence (DNA): TGTGCCAGTAGTATTCCGGGGCGGGACGCTGGGGCCAACGTCCTGACTTTC.

Only a few counts were recorded for this clone. The rearrangement uses TRBV12-3 or TRBV12-4 and TRBJ1-6; 7 nucleotides line up with TRBD1. The CDR3 sequence is 12 residues long. V was clipped by 6 bases and J by 15 bases; unmatched bases: 8. The CDR3 nucleotides read TGTGCCAGCAGCCTAGGTCCAGGGGGCCTCCACTTT. Its translation is CASSLGPGGLHF.

The rearrangement links TRBV12-3 or TRBV12-4 to TRBJ1-4; D remains unclear. The CDR3 length is 12 residues. V lost 7 bases to trimming and J lost 4 bases, with 7 bases between them. The CDR3 region has the DNA TGTGCCAGCAAGAGGGTTAATGAAAAACTGTTTTTT. It codes for CASKRVNEKLFF.

The gene calls are TRBV21-1 and TRBJ1-2. TRBV21-1 constitutes a pseudogene. The CDR3 is made up of 14 amino acids. Here the CDR3 reads CASGSGSLLYGYTF. For the CDR3, the DNA is TGTGCCAGCGGTTCCGGGAGCCTGCTCTATGGCTACACCTTC.

This clone was detected once. The chain uses TRBV6-5 and TRBJ2-1, with a weak D call TRBD1 (6 bases). Germline V lookup: CDR1 MNHEY, CDR2 SVGAGI. CDR3 length equals 14 residues. Trimming pared 7 bases from V and 9 bases from J, leaving 19 bases between. CDR3 sequence (DNA): TGTGCCAGCACTCACCAAGGGGGATCCGGTGAGCAGTTCTTC. Translated: CASTHQGGSGEQFF.

The V and J genes are TRBV19 and TRBJ2-1, with 10 nucleotides matching TRBD2. Per the germline V gene, CDR1 is LNHDA and CDR2 is SQIVND (reference sequence). The V gene end was trimmed by 1 base and the J gene end by 9 bases; junction bases not matched to a gene: 9. CDR3 size: 16 residues. DNA for the CDR3: TGTGCCAGTAGTATAGGGTGGCTAGCGGGAGAGGGTGAGCAGTTCTTC. Translated: CASSIGWLAGEGEQFF.

A note on this clone: Other DNA sequences in the sample encode the same CDR3. This chain links TRBV5-1 with TRBJ1-4; D call uncertain. Germline V gene sequence: CDR1 SGHRS, CDR2 YFSETQ. Trimming took off 3 bases at V and 1 base at J, with 10 bases between the two ends. The CDR3 extends over 15 amino acids. CDR3 loop: CASSSLGGTNEKLFF. The DNA of the CDR3 is TGCGCCAGCAGCTCTCTAGGCGGAACTAATGAAAAACTGTTTTTT.

The chain joins TRBV6-5 to TRBJ2-7, with 9 bases aligning to TRBD1. Germline assignment: CDR1 MNHEY and CDR2 SVGAGI. Unmatched junction bases numbered 7, after V lost 7 bases and J lost 6 bases. There are 13 residues in the CDR3. The CDR3 reads CASIEGQGGEQYF. Written as DNA, the CDR3 is TGTGCCAGCATCGAGGGACAGGGAGGCGAGCAGTACTTC.

The chain recombines TRBV5-4 with TRBJ2-5, with a tentative D call TRBD2 (5 bases). Per germline, CDR1 SGHNT and CDR2 YYREEE (reference sequence). Trimming left V 1 base short and J 2 bases short, with 18 bases between. The CDR3 has 17 residues. The DNA for the CDR3 is TGTGCCAGCAGCTTGTTTGGGTCCGGGAACAGTCAAGAGACCCAGTACTTC. Residues: CASSLFGSGNSQETQYF.

V usage is TRBV4-1 and J usage is TRBJ1-6; 10 bases line up with TRBD1. In germline, CDR1 is MGHRA, CDR2 YSYEKL. With 5 bases clipped from V and 0 bases from J, the junction kept 10 bases outside the gene matches. The CDR3 length is 19 residues. The CDR3 coding sequence is TGCGCCAGCAGCGAGGACAGGGGGTTTTCTGGCTCCTATAATTCACCCCTCCACTTT. It translates to CASSEDRGFSGSYNSPLHF.

The chain employs TRBV20-1 and TRBJ2-1, with 7 bases aligning to TRBD2. After removal of 3 bases from V and 8 bases from J, the junction contained 13 bases not matched to a gene. Looked up from germline, CDR1 is DFQATT and CDR2 is SNEGSKA (reference sequence). The CDR3 is 15 amino acids. DNA for the CDR3: TGCAGTGCTAGTAGACTAAGCGGGACTGGCGATGAGCAGTTCTTC. Translated: CSASRLSGTGDEQFF.

The chain carries TRBV19 and TRBJ2-5; TRBD1 matches at 11 bases. CDR1 is LNHDA and CDR2 is SQIVND in the germline V gene (reference sequence). V dropped 5 bases and J dropped 10; count of bases not matched to a gene: 6. The CDR3 has 13 residues. The CDR3 DNA is TGTGCCAGTAGTGGACCGGGACAGGGGGGCCAGTACTTC. Translated: CASSGPGQGGQYF.

The CDR3 DNA reads TGTGCCAGTAGTATACGGGGAGTGGGCAATCAGCCCCAGCATTTT. As protein: CASSIRGVGNQPQHF. This chain uses TRBV19 with TRBJ1-5, with D unresolved. Trimming removed 2 bases from V and 2 bases from J, with 10 bases in between. The germline gives CDR1 LNHDA, CDR2 SQIVND (reference sequence). The CDR3 length is 15 residues.

The V and J genes are TRBV5-1 and TRBJ1-1; a possible D gene is TRBD1 (6 bases). Germline lookup yields CDR1 SGHRS and CDR2 YFSETQ. Trimming removed 4 bases at V and 4 bases at J, with 17 bases between. This CDR3 spans 15 amino acids. The CDR3 spells CASSLDRPGGTEAFF. The CDR3 DNA follows: TGCGCCAGCAGCCTGGACAGACCGGGGGGCACTGAAGCTTTCTTT.

The V call is TRBV4-1, the J call TRBJ1-2, with TRBD1 matching 9 bases. CDR1 is MGHRA, CDR2 YSYEKL, per germline. CDR3 length equals 17 residues. The trim removed 1 base at V and 5 bases at J, leaving 11 bases unmatched. This CDR3 reads CASSQVLRDRVEYGYTF. For the CDR3, the DNA is TGCGCCAGCAGCCAAGTGCTCCGGGACAGGGTTGAATATGGCTACACCTTC.

This chain links TRBV9 with TRBJ1-3; no firm D call. V lost 3 bases, J lost 0 bases, and 7 bases lay in between. The length of the CDR3 is 14 residues. Germline values: CDR1 SGDLS, CDR2 YYNGEE. In DNA form, the CDR3 reads TGTGCCAGCAGCGCCGGAGGCTCTGGAAACACCATATATTTT. Translated: CASSAGGSGNTIYF.

The chain joins TRBV5-1 to TRBJ2-3, with D possibly matching TRBD2 (6 bases). The CDR3 totals 15 residues. V was trimmed by 0 bases and J by 2 bases, leaving 10 bases between them. Germline-derived CDR1 and CDR2 are SGHRS and YFSETQ. CDR3 residues: CASSLEQDYTDTQYF. DNA of the CDR3: TGCGCCAGCAGCTTGGAACAGGACTACACAGATACGCAGTATTTT.

V gene TRBV5-1 combines with J gene TRBJ2-5; 12 bases align to TRBD2. Germline V gives CDR1 SGHRS, CDR2 YFSETQ. V lost 3 bases and J lost 3; bases outside the gene matches: 12. The CDR3 totals 18 residues. The CDR3 loop is CASSSTLAGGPGKETQYF. In DNA form, the CDR3 reads TGCGCCAGCAGCTCTACACTAGCGGGAGGCCCGGGGAAAGAGACCCAGTACTTC.

V usage is TRBV19 and J usage is TRBJ1-3, with no clear D. The V end lost 4 bases, the J end lost 0 bases, and 13 bases lay between the germline ends. Germline CDR1 and CDR2: LNHDA and SQIVND (reference sequence). This CDR3 has 16 amino acids. The CDR3 DNA reads as TGTGCCAGTAGTAACCGAGGAGCGGGCTCTGGAAACACCATATATTTT. This encodes CASSNRGAGSGNTIYF.

The V gene is TRBV12-3 or TRBV12-4, the J gene TRBJ1-5; maybe TRBD1 (5 bases). The CDR3 is 13 residues long. Trimming shortened V by 5 bases and J by 7 bases, and 12 bases separated the two germline ends. The DNA for the CDR3 is TGTGCCAGCAGTCTCAGGGTACAACAGCCCCAGCATTTT. Translated, it gives CASSLRVQQPQHF.

The chain carries TRBV6-2 or TRBV6-3 and TRBJ1-2; 7 bases line up with TRBD1. Germline V lookup: CDR1 MNHEY, CDR2 SVGEGT. V shed 5 bases and J 4 bases; nucleotides not matched to a gene: 4. This CDR3 spans 13 amino acids. The CDR3 region has the DNA TGTGCCAGCAGTCACCGACAGGGCTATGGCTACACCTTC. Protein product: CASSHRQGYGYTF.

CDR3 bases: TGTGCCACCGGAGGACAGATGAACACTGAAGCTTTCTTT. This codes for CATGGQMNTEAFF. The chain has TRBV19 and TRBJ1-1, with TRBD1 as a possible D gene (6 bases). There are 13 residues in the CDR3. The V gene's germline CDR1 is LNHDA and CDR2 SQIVND (reference sequence). With 10 bases removed from V and 0 bases from J, the gap between germline ends came to 12 bases.